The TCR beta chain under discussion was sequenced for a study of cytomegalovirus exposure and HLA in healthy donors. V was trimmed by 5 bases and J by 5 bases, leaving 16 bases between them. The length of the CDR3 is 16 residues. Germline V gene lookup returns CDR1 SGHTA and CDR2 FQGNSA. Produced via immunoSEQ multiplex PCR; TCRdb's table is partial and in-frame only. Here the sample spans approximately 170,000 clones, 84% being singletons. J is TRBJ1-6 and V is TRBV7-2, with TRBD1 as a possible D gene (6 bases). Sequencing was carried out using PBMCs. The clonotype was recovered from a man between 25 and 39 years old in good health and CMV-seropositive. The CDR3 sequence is CASSPIGTHNNSPLHF. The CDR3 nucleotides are TGTGCCAGCAGCCCCATCGGGACACATAATAATTCACCCCTCCACTTT.